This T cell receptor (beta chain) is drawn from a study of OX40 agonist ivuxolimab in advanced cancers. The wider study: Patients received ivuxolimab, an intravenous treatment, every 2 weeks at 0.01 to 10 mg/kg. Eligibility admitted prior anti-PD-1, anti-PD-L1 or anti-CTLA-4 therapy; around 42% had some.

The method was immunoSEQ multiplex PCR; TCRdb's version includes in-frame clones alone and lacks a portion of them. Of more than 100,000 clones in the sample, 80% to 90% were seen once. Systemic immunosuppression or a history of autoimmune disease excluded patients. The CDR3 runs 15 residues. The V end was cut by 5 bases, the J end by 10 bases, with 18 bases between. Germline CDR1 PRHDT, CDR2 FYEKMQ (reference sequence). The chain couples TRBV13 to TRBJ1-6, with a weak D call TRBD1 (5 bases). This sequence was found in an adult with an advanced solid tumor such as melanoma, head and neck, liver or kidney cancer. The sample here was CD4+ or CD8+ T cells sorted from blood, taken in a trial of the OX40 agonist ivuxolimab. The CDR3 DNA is TGTGCCAGCAGCCCCTGGGGCAGGGAGAAATCACCCCTCCACTTT. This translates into CASSPWGREKSPLHF.